Here is one T cell receptor beta chain with its context. Its cognate antigen has yet to be identified. No much larger clonotype is one base removed from it; base qualities were not supplied. These data come from a study of shared clonotypes between healthy human individuals (dated by TCRdb to about 2020). Context from the whole study: A few men and two women, aged 18 to 49 years, made up the cohort. To estimate repertoire size and how much clonotypes are shared between individuals, the study performed deep sequencing of blood TCR repertoires from about five healthy adults. For each donor, three plates each were used for CD4 naive and CD4 memory, two plates were used for CD8 naive, and one plate was used for CD8 memory. Libraries were prepared and TCR repertoires were sequenced by different laboratories using diverse techniques, in order to increase sequencing depth and limit assay-specific biases. Between about 0.94 and 8.9 billion PBMCs per donor were obtained by leukapheresis.

The research as a whole found: When a few donors were compared, the shared fraction of clonotypes was around 5% for naive CD4, roughly 3.4% for naive CD8, more than 2% for memory CD4, and around 0.37% for memory CD8. Based on pairwise subsampling, the degree of clonotype sharing among donors was expected to be affected by sequencing depth. Naive subsets generally had larger estimated clonotype richness than memory subsets. Higher generation probabilities were observed for clonotypes shared by all four sorted-subset donors than for non-shared clonotypes. Because the study included a small number of donors, the genetic and exposure-history diversity represented was limited. Even with the large sequencing depth, rarefaction of the sorted-subset datasets indicated that sequencing was incomplete. Sampling was restricted to blood, and TCR repertoires in tissues likely differ from the TCR repertoires found in blood.

TCR CDR3 regions were amplified from genomic DNA by multiplex PCR using the deep immunoSEQ assay. For each cell subset, the extracted genomic DNA was distributed evenly across all wells of several immunoSEQ 96-well plates, and each plate served as one replicate. For sorted subsets, approximately 190 ng of genomic DNA, equivalent to 25,000 to 35,000 T cell genomes, went into each replicate PCR. Purified libraries were quantified with a Qubit 3.0 fluorometer, sized on a Bioanalyzer 2100, and re-quantified with the KAPA Library Quantification kit. A separate single-read 150-cycle Illumina NextSeq 550 flow cell was used to sequence each immunoSEQ 96-well plate. In the paper's pipeline: Because the immunoSEQ output included only junctional sequences and no quality scores, the filtering could not be the same as the filtering used for full-length reads. Sequences were annotated with PyIR, a Python wrapper for IgBLAST v1.9, and V/J genes and CDR3 were assigned using IMGT germline references. Reads were filtered out if the reads had weak V/J assignments (E-value above 1e-6), no CDR3, stop codons, out-of-frame junctions, or ambiguous translated residues. V3J clonotypes were defined as sequences sharing the same inferred V gene, J gene, and CDR3 amino acid sequence. Percentage overlap between repertoires was computed as shared unique clonotypes divided by the size of the smaller repertoire. Three approaches were used to assess repertoire richness: RTK rarefaction, the Chao1 estimator, and Recon v2.1 estimates of unobserved clonotypes. OLGA was used to compute generation probabilities for all TCRbeta clonotypes that the gDNA method yielded from a few donors. This immuneACCESS table, as held by TCRdb, lists in-frame sequences with V and J called but not all clones. Of the missing ones, under half trace to an unresolved V gene in checked studies; the others have no known cause. V, J and clone size were drawn from that table, and D and trimming were deduced from the DNA. The sample table holds around 120,000 clones, of which 67% were seen once. More than 20% of the sample lies in the top ten.

Healthy HIV-negative adults with no recently reported acute infections or vaccinations were included as donors. Only Caucasian adults living in Nashville, Tennessee, USA were represented among the donors. CD8 memory samples were composed of magnetically selected CD45RO+ cells combined with CCR7-negative CD45RA+ effector memory (TemRA) cells. After blood collection by leukapheresis, PBMCs were isolated using Ficoll-Histopaque density gradient centrifugation and then cryopreserved in the vapor phase of liquid nitrogen. Analytical flow cytometry was used to check the purity and quantity of every magnetically sorted T cell population. From each sorted fraction, genomic DNA was isolated and quantified by UV absorbance on a Nanodrop 2000c. The germline V gene gives CDR1 as SQVTM and CDR2 as ANQGSEA. The V and J ends are trimmed by 3 bases and 4 bases, leaving 18 bases between them. The cysteine opens and the phenylalanine closes a CDR3 of 15 amino acids. Only CDR3 DNA is held: 45 bases, read in frame from base 1.

This receptor chain uses TRBV29-1 and TRBJ1-2, and TRBD1 may be the D gene, going by 5 matching bases. The TCR was taken from a woman aged 25 to 39 in good health. The sample taken for sequencing was memory CD8+ T cells sorted from blood. Taken with the paper, the label for cell subset or site translates to: CD45RO+ cells pooled with CCR7-negative TemRA cells. The DNA is TGCAGCGTTGATATAGCAGGGCCAGCATCCTATGGCTACACCTTC. Translated, this gives CSVDIAGPASYGYTF.